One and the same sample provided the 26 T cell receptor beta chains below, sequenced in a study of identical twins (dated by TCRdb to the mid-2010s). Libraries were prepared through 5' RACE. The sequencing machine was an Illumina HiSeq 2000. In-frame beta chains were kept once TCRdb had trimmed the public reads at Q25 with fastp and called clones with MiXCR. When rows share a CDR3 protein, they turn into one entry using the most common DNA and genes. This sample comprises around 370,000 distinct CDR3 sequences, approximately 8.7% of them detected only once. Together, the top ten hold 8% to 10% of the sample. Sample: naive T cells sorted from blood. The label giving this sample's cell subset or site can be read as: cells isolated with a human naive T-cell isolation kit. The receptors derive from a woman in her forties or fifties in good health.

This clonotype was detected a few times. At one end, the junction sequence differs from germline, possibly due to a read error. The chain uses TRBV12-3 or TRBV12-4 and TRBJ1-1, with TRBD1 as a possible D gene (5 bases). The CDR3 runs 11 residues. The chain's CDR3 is CASSFRGVTAF. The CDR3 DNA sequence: TGTGCCAGCAGTTTTCGAGGGGTAACGGCCTTT.

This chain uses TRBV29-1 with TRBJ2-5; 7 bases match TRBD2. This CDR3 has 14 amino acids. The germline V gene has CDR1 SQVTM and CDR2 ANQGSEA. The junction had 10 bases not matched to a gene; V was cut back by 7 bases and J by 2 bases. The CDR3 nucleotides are TGCAGCGCCGTGGTGCTAGCGGAACAAGAGACCCAGTACTTC. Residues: CSAVVLAEQETQYF.

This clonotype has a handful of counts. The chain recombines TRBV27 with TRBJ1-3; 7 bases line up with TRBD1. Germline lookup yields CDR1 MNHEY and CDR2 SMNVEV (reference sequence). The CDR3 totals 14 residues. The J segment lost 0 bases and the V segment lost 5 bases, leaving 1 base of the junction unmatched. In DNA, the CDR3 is TGTGCCAGCAGTGCAGGGGGCTCTGGAAACACCATATATTTT. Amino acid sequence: CASSAGGSGNTIYF.

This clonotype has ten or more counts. The CDR3 nucleotides read TGTGCCAGCGCCGGGACAGAGTACGAGCAGTACGTC. Its protein product is CASAGTEYEQYV. The J gene is TRBJ2-7, the V gene TRBV2, with 7 bases identical to TRBD1. V gave up 8 bases and J gave up 4 bases; unmatched junction bases: 5. Germline V gene data show CDR1 as SNHLY and CDR2 as FYNNEI. CDR3 length equals 12 residues.

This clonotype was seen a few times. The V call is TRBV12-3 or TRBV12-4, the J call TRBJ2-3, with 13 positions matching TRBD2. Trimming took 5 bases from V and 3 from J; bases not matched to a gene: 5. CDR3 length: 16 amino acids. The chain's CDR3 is CASSRTSGSVTDTQYF. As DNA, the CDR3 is TGTGCCAGCAGTAGGACTAGCGGGAGTGTAACAGATACGCAGTATTTT.

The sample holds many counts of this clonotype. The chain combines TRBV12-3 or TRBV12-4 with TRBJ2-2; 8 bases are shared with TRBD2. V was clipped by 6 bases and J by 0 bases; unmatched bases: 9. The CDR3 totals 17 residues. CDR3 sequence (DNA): TGTGCCAGCAGCTACAGCGGGAGTAACGCGAACACCGGGGAGCTGTTTTTT. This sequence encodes CASSYSGSNANTGELFF.

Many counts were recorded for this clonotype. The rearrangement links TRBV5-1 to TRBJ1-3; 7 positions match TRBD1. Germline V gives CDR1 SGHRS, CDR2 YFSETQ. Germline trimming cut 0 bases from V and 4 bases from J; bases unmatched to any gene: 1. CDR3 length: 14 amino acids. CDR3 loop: CASSLGQGGNTIYF. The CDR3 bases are TGCGCCAGCAGCTTGGGACAGGGAGGAAACACCATATATTTT.

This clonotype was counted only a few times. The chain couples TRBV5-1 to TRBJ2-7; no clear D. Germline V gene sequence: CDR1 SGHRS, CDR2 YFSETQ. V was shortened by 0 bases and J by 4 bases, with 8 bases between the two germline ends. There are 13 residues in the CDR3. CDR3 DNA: TGCGCCAGCAGCTTGGCCCCCCCATACGAGCAGTACGTC. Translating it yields CASSLAPPYEQYV.

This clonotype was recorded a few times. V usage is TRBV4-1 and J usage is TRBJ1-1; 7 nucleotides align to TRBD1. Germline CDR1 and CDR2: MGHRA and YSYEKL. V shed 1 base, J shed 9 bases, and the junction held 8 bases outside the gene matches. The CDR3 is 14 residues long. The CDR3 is CASSQVRGYIKAFF. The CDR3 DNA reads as TGCGCCAGCAGCCAAGTCAGGGGGTACATTAAAGCTTTCTTT.

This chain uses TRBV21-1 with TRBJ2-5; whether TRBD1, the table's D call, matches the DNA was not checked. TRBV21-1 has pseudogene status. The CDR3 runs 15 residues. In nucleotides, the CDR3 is TGTGCCAGCAGCAAGCGTGGGACAATACAAGAGACCCAGTACTTC. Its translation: CASSKRGTIQETQYF.

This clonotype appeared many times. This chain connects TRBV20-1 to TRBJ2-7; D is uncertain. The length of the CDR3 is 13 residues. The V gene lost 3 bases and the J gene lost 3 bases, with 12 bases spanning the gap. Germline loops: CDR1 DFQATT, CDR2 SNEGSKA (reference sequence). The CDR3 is CSARNSLLYEQYF. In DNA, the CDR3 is TGCAGTGCTAGGAACAGCTTACTCTACGAGCAGTACTTC.

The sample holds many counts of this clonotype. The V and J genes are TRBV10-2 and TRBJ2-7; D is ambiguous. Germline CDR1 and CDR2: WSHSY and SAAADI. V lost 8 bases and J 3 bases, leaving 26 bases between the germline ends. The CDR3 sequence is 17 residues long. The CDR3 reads CASRSWATIGPDYEQYF. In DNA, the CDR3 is TGCGCCAGCCGAAGTTGGGCCACGATCGGACCCGACTACGAGCAGTACTTC.

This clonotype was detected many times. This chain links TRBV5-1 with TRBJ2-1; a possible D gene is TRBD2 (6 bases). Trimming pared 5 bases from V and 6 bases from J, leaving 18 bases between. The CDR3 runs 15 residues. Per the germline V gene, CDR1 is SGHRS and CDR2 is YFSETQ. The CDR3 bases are TGCGCCAGCAGGACCCGGGAGAACCGGGGCAATGAGCAGTTCTTC. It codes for CASRTRENRGNEQFF.

CDR3 sequence: CASSNPGGAQFF. CDR3 nucleotide sequence: TGTGCCAGCAGCAACCCCGGGGGTGCGCAGTTCTTC. This rearrangement joins TRBV11-3 to TRBJ2-1, with D possibly being TRBD2 (6 bases). V lost 5 bases to trimming and J lost 12 bases, with 14 bases between them. This CDR3 is 12 amino acids long. Germline V lookup: CDR1 SGHNT, CDR2 YENEEA. The full variable domain, rest sourced from reference TRBV11-3 and TRBJ2-1, is EAGVVQSPRYKIIEKKQPVAFWCNPISGHNTLYWYLQNLGQGPELLIRYENEEAVDDSQLPKDRFSAERLKGVDSTLKIQPAELGDSAVYLCASSNPGGAQFFGPGTRLTVL.

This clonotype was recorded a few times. CDR3 nucleotides: TGTGCCAGCAGTTTAAACAGGGCCCATGGCTACACCTTC. As protein: CASSLNRAHGYTF. The chain employs TRBV27 and TRBJ1-2, with a possible D match to TRBD1 (6 bases). Germline CDR1 is MNHEY and CDR2 is SMNVEV (reference sequence). Trimming shortened V by 2 bases and J by 6 bases, and 10 bases separated the two germline ends. The CDR3 is 13 residues long.

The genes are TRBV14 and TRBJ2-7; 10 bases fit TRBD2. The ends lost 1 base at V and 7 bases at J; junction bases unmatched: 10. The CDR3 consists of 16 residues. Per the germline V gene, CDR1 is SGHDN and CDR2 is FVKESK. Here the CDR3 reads CASSQAGLASGWEQYF. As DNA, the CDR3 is TGTGCCAGCAGCCAAGCGGGACTAGCGAGCGGATGGGAGCAGTACTTC.

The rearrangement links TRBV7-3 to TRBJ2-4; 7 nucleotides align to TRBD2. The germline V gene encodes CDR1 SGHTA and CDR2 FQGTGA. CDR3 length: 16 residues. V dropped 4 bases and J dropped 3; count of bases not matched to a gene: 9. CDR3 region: CASSSSGGTLKNIQYF. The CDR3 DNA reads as TGTGCCAGCAGCTCTAGCGGCGGGACTCTCAAAAACATTCAGTACTTC. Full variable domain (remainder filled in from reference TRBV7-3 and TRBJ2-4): GAGVSQTPSNKVTEKGKYVELRCDPISGHTALYWYRQSLGQGPEFLIYFQGTGAADDSGLPNDRFFAVRPEGSVSTLKIQRTERGDSAVYLCASSSSGGTLKNIQYFGAGTRLSVL.

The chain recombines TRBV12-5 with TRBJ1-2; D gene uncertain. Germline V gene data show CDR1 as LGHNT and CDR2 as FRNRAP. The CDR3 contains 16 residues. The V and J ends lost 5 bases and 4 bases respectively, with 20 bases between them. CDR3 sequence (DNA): TGTGCTAGTGGTCCTAATACAGAGGGCTTCTTCTATGGCTACACCTTC. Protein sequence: CASGPNTEGFFYGYTF.

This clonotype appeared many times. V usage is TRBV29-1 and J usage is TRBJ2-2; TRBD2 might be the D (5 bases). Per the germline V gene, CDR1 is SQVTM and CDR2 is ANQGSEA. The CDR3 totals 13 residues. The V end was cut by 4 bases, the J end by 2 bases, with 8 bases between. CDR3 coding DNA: TGCAGCGTTGGGACTCTAAACACCGGGGAGCTGTTTTTT. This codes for CSVGTLNTGELFF.

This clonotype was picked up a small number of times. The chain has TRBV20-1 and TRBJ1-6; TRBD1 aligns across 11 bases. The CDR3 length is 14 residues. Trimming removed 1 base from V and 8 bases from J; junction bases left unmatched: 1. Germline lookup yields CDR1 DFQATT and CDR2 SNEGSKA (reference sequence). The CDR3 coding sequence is TGCAGTGCTAGAGGGGACAGGGGGTATTCACCCCTCCACTTT. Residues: CSARGDRGYSPLHF.

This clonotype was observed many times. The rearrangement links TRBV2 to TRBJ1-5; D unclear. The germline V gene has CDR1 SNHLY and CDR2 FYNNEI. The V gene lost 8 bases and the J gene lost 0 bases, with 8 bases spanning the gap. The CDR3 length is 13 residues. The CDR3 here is CASRLYSNQPQHF. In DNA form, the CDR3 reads TGTGCCAGCCGTCTCTATAGCAATCAGCCCCAGCATTTT.

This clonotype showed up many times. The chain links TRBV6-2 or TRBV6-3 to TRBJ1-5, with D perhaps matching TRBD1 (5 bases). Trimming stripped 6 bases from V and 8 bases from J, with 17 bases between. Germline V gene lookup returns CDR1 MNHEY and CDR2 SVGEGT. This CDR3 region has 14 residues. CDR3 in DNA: TGTGCCAGCAGCCCAACTGGGGGTTTAGAGCCCCAGCATTTT. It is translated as CASSPTGGLEPQHF.

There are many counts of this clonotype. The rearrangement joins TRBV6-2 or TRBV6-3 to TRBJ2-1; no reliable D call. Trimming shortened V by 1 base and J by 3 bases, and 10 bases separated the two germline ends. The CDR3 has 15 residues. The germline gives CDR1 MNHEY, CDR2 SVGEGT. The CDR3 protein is CASSYWSPGYNEQFF. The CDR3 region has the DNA TGTGCCAGCAGTTACTGGAGCCCCGGCTACAATGAGCAGTTCTTC.

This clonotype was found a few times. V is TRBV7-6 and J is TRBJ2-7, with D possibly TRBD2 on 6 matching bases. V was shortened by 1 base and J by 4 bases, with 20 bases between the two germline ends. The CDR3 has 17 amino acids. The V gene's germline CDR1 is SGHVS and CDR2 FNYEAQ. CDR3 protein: CASSLVRPSAPNYEQYF. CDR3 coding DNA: TGTGCCAGCAGCTTAGTTAGGCCTAGCGCCCCGAATTACGAGCAGTACTTC. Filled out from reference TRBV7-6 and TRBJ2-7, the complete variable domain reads GAGVSQSPRYKVTKRGQDVALRCDPISGHVSLYWYRQALGQGPEFLTYFNYEAQQDKSGLPNDRFSAERPEGSISTLTIQRTEQRDSAMYRCASSLVRPSAPNYEQYFGPGTRLTVT.

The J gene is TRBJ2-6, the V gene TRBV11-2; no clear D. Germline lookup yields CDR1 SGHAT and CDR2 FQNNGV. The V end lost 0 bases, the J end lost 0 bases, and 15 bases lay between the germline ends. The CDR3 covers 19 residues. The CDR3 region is CASSLDGNSLVSGANVLTF. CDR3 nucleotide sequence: TGTGCCAGCAGCTTAGACGGAAACAGCCTAGTCTCTGGGGCCAACGTCCTGACTTTC.

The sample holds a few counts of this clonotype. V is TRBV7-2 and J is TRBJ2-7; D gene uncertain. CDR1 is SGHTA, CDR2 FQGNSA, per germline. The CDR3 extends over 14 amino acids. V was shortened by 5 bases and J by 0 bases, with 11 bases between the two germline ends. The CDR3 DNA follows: TGTGCCAGCAGCCCTTACTGGAGCTCCTACGAGCAGTACTTC. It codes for CASSPYWSSYEQYF.